This passage covers 10 T cell receptor beta chains from one sample sequenced in a study of T cell responses to AZD1222 COVID-19 vaccine. Repertoires were generated with immunoSEQ multiplex PCR, while TCRdb's copy carries only in-frame clones and drops some. This sample has over 110,000 clones; 80% to 90% occur once, and the top ten carry 1.5% to 2%. The material sequenced was peripheral blood, taken on day 0 of AZD1222 vaccination. The receptors come from an adult in good health.

CDR3 loop: CASSKDTAYNEQFF. The CDR3 DNA reads as TGTGCCAGCAGCAAGGACACAGCCTACAATGAGCAGTTCTTC. The chain couples TRBV13 to TRBJ2-1, with a possible D match to TRBD1 (5 bases). In germline, CDR1 is PRHDT, CDR2 FYEKMQ (reference sequence). The CDR3 sequence is 14 residues long. V was shortened by 5 bases and J by 2 bases, with 10 bases between the two germline ends. Full variable domain (rest looked up from reference TRBV13 and TRBJ2-1): AAGVIQSPRHLIKEKRETATLKCYPIPRHDTVYWYQQGPGQDPQFLISFYEKMQSDKGSIPDRFSAQQFSDYHSELNMSSLELGDSALYFCASSKDTAYNEQFFGPGTRLTVL.

This chain connects TRBV27 to TRBJ1-5, with TRBD1 matching 10 bases. J gave up 3 bases and V 2 bases, and 4 bases lay outside the gene matches. The CDR3 runs to 16 residues. CDR1 MNHEY and CDR2 SMNVEV come from the germline V gene (reference sequence). The CDR3 nucleotides are TGTGCCAGCAGTTTAACCGGGACAGGGGACAATCAGCCCCAGCATTTT. This encodes CASSLTGTGDNQPQHF.

The V gene is TRBV24-1, the J gene TRBJ2-3; D is possibly TRBD2 (6 bases). The CDR3 contains 13 residues. From germline, CDR1 is KGHDR and CDR2 SFDVKD. Between the trimmed V and J ends, which lost 3 bases and 6 bases, there was a span of 9 bases. The CDR3 DNA reads TGTGCCACCAGTGATGGAAGCGGGGATACGCAGTATTTT. Protein: CATSDGSGDTQYF.

V and J are TRBV2 and TRBJ2-7; weak D call: TRBD2 (6 bases). In germline, CDR1 is SNHLY, CDR2 FYNNEI. This CDR3 is 12 amino acids long. V was cut by 8 bases and J by 1 base, with 9 bases left in between. This CDR3 is CASRRDSYEQYF. CDR3 in DNA: TGTGCCAGCCGGCGGGATTCCTACGAGCAGTACTTC.

The rearrangement links TRBV4-2 to TRBJ2-4, with D maybe TRBD2 (6 bases). This CDR3 is built from 18 residues. Trimming stripped 0 bases from V and 3 bases from J, with 18 bases between. CDR1 LGHNA and CDR2 YNFKEQ come from the germline V gene. The CDR3 here is CASSQELVTGLDKNIQYF. The CDR3 DNA reads TGTGCCAGCAGCCAAGAGTTGGTAACGGGACTTGACAAAAACATTCAGTACTTC.

The chain employs TRBV18 and TRBJ1-2; 10 bases agree with TRBD1. This CDR3 has 14 residues. Losses at the gene ends were 5 bases for V and 6 bases for J; bases not matched to a gene: 6. The germline gives CDR1 KGHSH, CDR2 LQKENI. CDR3 region: CASSIGQGVDGYTF. The DNA of the CDR3 is TGTGCCAGCTCAATCGGACAGGGGGTAGATGGCTACACCTTC.

This chain joins TRBV12-3 or TRBV12-4 and TRBJ2-7, with D possibly being TRBD1 (6 bases). The germline V and J ends were trimmed by 6 bases and 4 bases, with 7 bases remaining between them. The CDR3 totals 11 residues. The CDR3 coding sequence is TGTGCCAGCAGGCAGGGGTACGAGCAGTACTTC. Translating it yields CASRQGYEQYF.

The gene calls are TRBV6-2 or TRBV6-3 and TRBJ1-2, with a tentative D call TRBD1 (5 bases). Germline V lookup: CDR1 MNHEY, CDR2 SVGEGT. This CDR3 contains 12 residues. Trimming cost V 2 bases and J 4 bases, with 5 bases left between them. DNA of the CDR3: TGTGCCAGCAGTTACGACAGCTATGGCTACACCTTC. It translates to CASSYDSYGYTF.

The sample holds a few counts of this clone. The V call is TRBV27, the J call TRBJ2-7; 9 bases are shared with TRBD1. The CDR3 has 14 residues. Trimming cost V 4 bases and J 7 bases; bases outside gene matches: 8. Germline V gene lookup returns CDR1 MNHEY and CDR2 SMNVEV (reference sequence). The CDR3 DNA follows: TGTGCCAGCAGTTGGGGACAGGGTAAGGGAGAGCAGTACTTC. Protein product: CASSWGQGKGEQYF.

This clone was observed a few times. This chain joins TRBV27 and TRBJ2-7; 9 nucleotides agree with TRBD2. The CDR3 has 16 residues. The junction had 13 bases not matched to a gene; V was cut back by 3 bases and J by 7 bases. CDR1 MNHEY and CDR2 SMNVEV come from the germline V gene (reference sequence). This CDR3 is CASSLASGTKLREQYF. The CDR3 nucleotides read TGTGCCAGCAGTTTGGCTAGCGGGACCAAGCTTAGGGAGCAGTACTTC.